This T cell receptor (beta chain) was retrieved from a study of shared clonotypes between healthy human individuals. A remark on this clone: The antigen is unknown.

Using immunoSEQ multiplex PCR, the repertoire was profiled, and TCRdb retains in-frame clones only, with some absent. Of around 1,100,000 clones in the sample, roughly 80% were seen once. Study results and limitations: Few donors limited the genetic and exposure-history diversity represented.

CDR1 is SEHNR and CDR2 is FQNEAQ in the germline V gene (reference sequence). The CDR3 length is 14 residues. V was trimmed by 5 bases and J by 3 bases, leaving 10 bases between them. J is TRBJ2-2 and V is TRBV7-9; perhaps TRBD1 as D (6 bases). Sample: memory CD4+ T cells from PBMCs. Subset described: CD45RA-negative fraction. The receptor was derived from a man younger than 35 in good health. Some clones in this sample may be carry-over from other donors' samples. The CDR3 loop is CASSPTGYTGELFF. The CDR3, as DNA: TGTGCCAGCAGCCCAACAGGGTACACCGGGGAGCTGTTTTTT.